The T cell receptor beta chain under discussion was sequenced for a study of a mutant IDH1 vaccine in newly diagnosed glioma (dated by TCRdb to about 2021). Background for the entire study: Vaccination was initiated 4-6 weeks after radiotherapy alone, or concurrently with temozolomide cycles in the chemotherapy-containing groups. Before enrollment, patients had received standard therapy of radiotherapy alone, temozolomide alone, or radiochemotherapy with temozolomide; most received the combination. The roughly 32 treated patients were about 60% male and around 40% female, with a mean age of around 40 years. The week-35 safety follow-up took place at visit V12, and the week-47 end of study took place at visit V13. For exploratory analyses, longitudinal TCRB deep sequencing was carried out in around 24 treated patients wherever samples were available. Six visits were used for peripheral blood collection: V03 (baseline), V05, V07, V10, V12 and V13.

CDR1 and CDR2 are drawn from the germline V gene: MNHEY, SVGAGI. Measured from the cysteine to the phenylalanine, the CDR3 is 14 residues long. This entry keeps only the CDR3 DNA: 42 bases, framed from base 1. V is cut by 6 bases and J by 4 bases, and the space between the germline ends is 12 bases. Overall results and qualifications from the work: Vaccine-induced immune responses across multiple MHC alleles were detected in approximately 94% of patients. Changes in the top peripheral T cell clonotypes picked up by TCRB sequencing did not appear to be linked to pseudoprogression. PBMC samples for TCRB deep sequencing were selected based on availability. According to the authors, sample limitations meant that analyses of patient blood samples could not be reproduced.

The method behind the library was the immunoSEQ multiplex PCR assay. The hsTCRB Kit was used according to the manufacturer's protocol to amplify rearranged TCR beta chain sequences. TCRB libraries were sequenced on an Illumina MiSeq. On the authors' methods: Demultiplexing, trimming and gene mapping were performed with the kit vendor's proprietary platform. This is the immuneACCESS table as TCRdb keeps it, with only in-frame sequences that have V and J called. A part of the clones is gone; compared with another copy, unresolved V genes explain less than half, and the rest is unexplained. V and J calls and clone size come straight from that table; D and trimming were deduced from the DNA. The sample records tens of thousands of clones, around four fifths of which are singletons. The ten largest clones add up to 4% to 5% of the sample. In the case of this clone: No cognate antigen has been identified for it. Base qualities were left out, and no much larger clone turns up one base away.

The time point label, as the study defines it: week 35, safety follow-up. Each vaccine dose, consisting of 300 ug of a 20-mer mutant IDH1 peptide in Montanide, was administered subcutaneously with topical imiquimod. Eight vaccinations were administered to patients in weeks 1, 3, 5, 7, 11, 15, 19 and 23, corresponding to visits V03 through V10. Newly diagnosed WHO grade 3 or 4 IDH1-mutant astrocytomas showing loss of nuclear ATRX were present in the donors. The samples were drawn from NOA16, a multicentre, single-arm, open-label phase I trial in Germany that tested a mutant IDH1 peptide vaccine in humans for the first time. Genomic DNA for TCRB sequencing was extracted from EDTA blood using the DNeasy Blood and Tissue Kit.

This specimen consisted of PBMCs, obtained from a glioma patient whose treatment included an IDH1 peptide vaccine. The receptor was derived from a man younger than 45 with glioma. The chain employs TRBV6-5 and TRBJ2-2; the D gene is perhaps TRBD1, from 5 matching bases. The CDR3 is CASSPFGATGELFF. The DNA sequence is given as TGTGCCAGCAGCCCTTTTGGGGCCACCGGGGAGCTGTTTTTT.